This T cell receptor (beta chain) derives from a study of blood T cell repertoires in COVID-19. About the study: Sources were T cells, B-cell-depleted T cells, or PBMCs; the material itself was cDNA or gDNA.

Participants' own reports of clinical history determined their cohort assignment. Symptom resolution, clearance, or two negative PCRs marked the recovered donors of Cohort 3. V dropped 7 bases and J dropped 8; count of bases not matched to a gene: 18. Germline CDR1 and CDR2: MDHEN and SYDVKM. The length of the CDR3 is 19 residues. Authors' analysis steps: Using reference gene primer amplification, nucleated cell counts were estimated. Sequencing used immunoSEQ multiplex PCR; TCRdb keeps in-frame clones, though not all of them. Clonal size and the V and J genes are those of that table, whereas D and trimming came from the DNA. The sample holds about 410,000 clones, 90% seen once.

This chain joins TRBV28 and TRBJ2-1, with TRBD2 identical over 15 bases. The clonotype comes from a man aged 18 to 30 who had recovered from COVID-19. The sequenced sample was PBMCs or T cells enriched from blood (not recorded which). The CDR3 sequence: CASTTGLAGGLAGRDEQFF. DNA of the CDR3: TGTGCCAGCACTACGGGACTAGCGGGAGGCTTGGCGGGTCGCGATGAGCAGTTCTTC.